This entry lists 15 T cell receptor beta chains sequenced from one sample in a study of blood T cell repertoires in COVID-19. Sequenced by immunoSEQ multiplex PCR; TCRdb stores in-frame clones only, minus some. The profile shows 100,000 to 150,000 clones, almost 80% of them singletons. The material sequenced was peripheral blood. The receptors were sampled from a human donor in a cohort sampled during active COVID-19.

The V gene is TRBV30, the J gene TRBJ2-7, with 8 bases fitting TRBD2. Germline V CDR1 and CDR2: GTSNPN, SVGIG (reference sequence). The ends lost 1 base at V and 4 bases at J; junction bases unmatched: 3. The length of the CDR3 is 13 residues. CDR3 in amino acids: CAWSAAGAYEQYF. CDR3 nucleotide sequence: TGTGCCTGGAGTGCAGCGGGAGCTTACGAGCAGTACTTC. The entire variable domain, with the rest obtained from reference TRBV30 and TRBJ2-7, is as follows: SQTIHQWPATLVQPVGSPLSLECTVEGTSNPNLYWYRQAAGRGLQLLFYSVGIGQISSEVPQNLSASRPQDRQFILSSKKLLLSDSGFYLCAWSAAGAYEQYFGPGTRLTVT.

This chain joins TRBV20-1 and TRBJ2-6, with TRBD1 as a possible D gene (6 bases). V dropped 3 bases and J dropped 0 bases, with 15 bases sitting between them. The CDR3 covers 17 residues. Germline CDR1 is DFQATT and CDR2 is SNEGSKA (reference sequence). The chain's CDR3 is CSASPLLGGSGANVLTF. The CDR3 DNA is TGCAGTGCTAGTCCCCTACTAGGGGGCTCTGGGGCCAACGTCCTGACTTTC.

The CDR3 nucleotides read TGTGCCAGCAGTCGACGTTTGGGCTCCCAAGAGACCCAGTACTTC. This encodes CASSRRLGSQETQYF. V gene TRBV28 combines with J gene TRBJ2-5; no clear D gene. CDR1 is MDHEN and CDR2 is SYDVKM in the germline V gene. This CDR3 region has 15 residues. The V gene lost 5 bases and the J gene lost 1 base, with 14 bases spanning the gap.

The chain joins TRBV6-5 to TRBJ1-2; TRBD1 might be the D (5 bases). Germline CDR1 reads MNHEY; CDR2 reads SVGAGI. V gave up 0 bases and J gave up 8 bases, with 10 bases separating them. The CDR3 extends over 13 amino acids. CDR3: CASSYSGLLGYTF. Written as DNA, the CDR3 is TGTGCCAGCAGTTACTCGGGGCTTCTCGGCTACACCTTC.

This chain's CDR3 is CASSRNLAGGRETQYF. CDR3 bases: TGTGCCAGCAGCCGGAATCTAGCGGGAGGTCGTGAGACCCAGTACTTC. J is TRBJ2-5 and V is TRBV7-7; 11 bases map to TRBD2. CDR1 is SSHAT and CDR2 is FNYEAQ in the germline V gene (reference sequence). V was clipped by 5 bases and J by 5 bases; unmatched bases: 10. The CDR3 loop spans 16 amino acids.

In its sample, this clone was seen a few times. The chain carries TRBV19 and TRBJ2-3; TRBD2 aligns across 10 bases. After removal of 8 bases from V and 0 bases from J, the junction contained 5 bases not matched to a gene. Germline CDR1 LNHDA, CDR2 SQIVND (reference sequence). This CDR3 comprises 15 residues. The CDR3 sequence: CASLNSGRSTDTQYF. CDR3 nucleotide sequence: TGTGCCAGTCTCAATAGCGGGAGGAGCACAGATACGCAGTATTTT.

The V and J genes are TRBV5-1 and TRBJ2-1; the match to TRBD2 covers 8 bases. Losses at the gene ends were 2 bases for V and 5 bases for J; bases not matched to a gene: 3. Germline V gives CDR1 SGHRS, CDR2 YFSETQ. The CDR3 is 14 amino acids. The CDR3 region is CASSFTGGDNEQFF. CDR3 in DNA: TGCGCCAGCAGCTTTACGGGAGGGGACAATGAGCAGTTCTTC.

The rearrangement joins TRBV7-2 to TRBJ1-1; D perhaps matches TRBD1 (5 bases). The CDR3 totals 14 residues. Trimming pared 2 bases from V and 0 bases from J, leaving 7 bases between. Germline V gives CDR1 SGHTA, CDR2 FQGNSA. The CDR3 region has the DNA TGTGCCAGCAGCTTAAGGGGCATGAACACTGAAGCTTTCTTT. Protein product: CASSLRGMNTEAFF.

V and J are TRBV7-2 and TRBJ2-5; 12 bases map to TRBD1. Germline V gives CDR1 SGHTA, CDR2 FQGNSA. CDR3 length equals 14 residues. J gave up 5 bases and V 6 bases, and 4 bases lay outside the gene matches. The CDR3 loop is CASRSGTGGETQYF. Written as DNA, the CDR3 is TGTGCCAGCAGGTCCGGGACAGGGGGCGAGACCCAGTACTTC.

The chain recombines TRBV4-2 with TRBJ2-1; TRBD2 agrees at 8 bases. The J segment lost 5 bases and the V segment lost 2 bases, leaving 5 bases of the junction unmatched. From germline, CDR1 is LGHNA and CDR2 YNFKEQ. The CDR3 sequence is 15 residues long. The DNA of the CDR3 is TGTGCCAGCAGCCAATTACTAGCGGCCGACAATGAGCAGTTCTTC. This encodes CASSQLLAADNEQFF.

The chain couples TRBV13 to TRBJ2-3; D not certain. The CDR3 runs to 16 residues. The V end lost 0 bases, the J end lost 1 base, and 11 bases lay between the germline ends. Germline V gives CDR1 PRHDT, CDR2 FYEKMQ (reference sequence). Here the CDR3 DNA reads TGTGCCAGCAGCTTAGGCACGGTGGTGGGCACAGATACGCAGTATTTT. This encodes CASSLGTVVGTDTQYF.

The rearrangement links TRBV9 to TRBJ1-2; tentatively, D is TRBD1 (6 bases). Germline-derived CDR1 and CDR2 are SGDLS and YYNGEE. The V end lost 4 bases, the J end lost 4 bases, and 14 bases lay between the germline ends. CDR3 length equals 14 residues. CDR3 region: CASSPQGVGYGYTF. Written as DNA, the CDR3 is TGTGCCAGCAGCCCACAGGGAGTAGGCTATGGCTACACCTTC. Filled out from reference TRBV9 and TRBJ1-2, the complete variable domain reads DSGVTQTPKHLITATGQRVTLRCSPRSGDLSVYWYQQSLDQGLQFLIQYYNGEERAKGNILERFSAQQFPDLHSELNLSSLELGDSALYFCASSPQGVGYGYTFGSGTRLTVV.

CDR3 sequence (DNA): TGTGCCACCAGCAGAGACTGGGCAGGGCTCACCGGGGAGCTGTTTTTT. This encodes CATSRDWAGLTGELFF. The chain has TRBV15 and TRBJ2-2; D might be TRBD1 (5 bases). The V end was cut by 0 bases, the J end by 4 bases, with 12 bases between. The CDR3 sequence is 16 residues long. Per germline, CDR1 LNHNV and CDR2 YYDKDF (reference sequence).

This chain joins TRBV11-2 and TRBJ1-2; 8 nucleotides align to TRBD1. The germline V gene encodes CDR1 SGHAT and CDR2 FQNNGV. Trimming at V came to 1 base and at J to 7 bases, leaving 11 bases not matched to a gene. CDR3 length equals 16 residues. CDR3 sequence (DNA): TGTGCCAGCAGCTTAGTGCGGTCAGGGGGCCTCTTTGGCTACACCTTC. Residues: CASSLVRSGGLFGYTF. The variable domain in full, completed from reference TRBV11-2 and TRBJ1-2, reads EAGVAQSPRYKIIEKRQSVAFWCNPISGHATLYWYQQILGQGPKLLIQFQNNGVVDDSQLPKDRFSAERLKGVDSTLKIQPAKLEDSAVYLCASSLVRSGGLFGYTFGSGTRLTVV.

J is TRBJ2-7 and V is TRBV5-4; perhaps TRBD2 as D (5 bases). Per germline, CDR1 SGHNT and CDR2 YYREEE (reference sequence). The V and J ends lost 0 bases and 9 bases respectively, with 13 bases between them. This CDR3 has 13 residues. As DNA, the CDR3 is TGTGCCAGCAGCTTGGGATTCGGGAATAGGCAGTACTTC. This sequence encodes CASSLGFGNRQYF.